A selection of T cell receptor beta chains follows, all from one sample in a study of human T cells and chemical hapten exposure. TCRdb re-derived calls from the RACE reads in MiXCR, one entry per CDR3 protein. The sample has under 400,000 distinct CDR3 sequences; roughly 5% are singletons. The starting material was whole blood, obtained in connection with sensitization to the hapten diphenylcyclopropenone (DPC). These receptors were collected from a woman aged 50 to 60 with alopecia areata. Some clones in this sample may be carry-over from other donors' samples. Both conserved end residues are part of each CDR3. The D gene is left open where the match is weak.

v_gene: TRBV3-1; j_gene: TRBJ2-7; d_gene: TRBD1; CDR3aa: CASSQHDRGYYEQYF
v_gene: TRBV5-6; j_gene: TRBJ1-2; d_gene: .; CDR3aa: CASSYTGTTNYGYTF
v_gene: TRBV3-1; j_gene: TRBJ1-2; d_gene: TRBD1; CDR3aa: CASSQGLSGQGDYGYTF
v_gene: TRBV7-2; j_gene: TRBJ2-5; d_gene: TRBD2; CDR3aa: CASSSSGSGVGTQYF
v_gene: TRBV29-1; j_gene: TRBJ2-3; d_gene: .; CDR3aa: CSVAGVGGEGTQYF
v_gene: TRBV28; j_gene: TRBJ2-2; d_gene: .; CDR3aa: CASSLYVLAGGELFF
v_gene: TRBV20-1; j_gene: TRBJ1-2; d_gene: TRBD1; CDR3aa: CSAARTGGLYGYTF
v_gene: TRBV10-1; j_gene: TRBJ2-7; d_gene: .; CDR3aa: CASNGVWSSYEQYF
v_gene: TRBV9; j_gene: TRBJ2-7; d_gene: .; CDR3aa: CASSGEGGRGEQYF
v_gene: TRBV5-1; j_gene: TRBJ2-2; d_gene: TRBD1; CDR3aa: CASTQTGPNTGELFF
v_gene: TRBV7-2; j_gene: TRBJ2-3; d_gene: TRBD1; CDR3aa: CASSKGGRGPSTDTQYF
v_gene: TRBV6-5; j_gene: TRBJ1-4; d_gene: TRBD1; CDR3aa: CATSKKGGASNEKLFF
v_gene: TRBV6-5; j_gene: TRBJ1-3; d_gene: .; CDR3aa: CASSHGSRGNTIYF
v_gene: TRBV5-1; j_gene: TRBJ1-1; d_gene: .; CDR3aa: CASSQSHTEAFF
v_gene: TRBV29-1; j_gene: TRBJ1-6; d_gene: TRBD1; CDR3aa: CSVALRGPNSPLHF
v_gene: TRBV29-1; j_gene: TRBJ2-3; d_gene: TRBD1; CDR3aa: CSVQTGSGDTQYF
v_gene: TRBV10-2; j_gene: TRBJ2-2; d_gene: .; CDR3aa: CASSLSYTGELFF
v_gene: TRBV12-3/TRBV12-4; j_gene: TRBJ1-2; d_gene: TRBD1; CDR3aa: CASSVGTEYYGYTF
v_gene: TRBV27; j_gene: TRBJ1-5; d_gene: .; CDR3aa: CASRLGVSNQPQHF
v_gene: TRBV12-3/TRBV12-4; j_gene: TRBJ1-1; d_gene: .; CDR3aa: CASSLMTGGGTEAFF
v_gene: TRBV6-1; j_gene: TRBJ1-1; d_gene: .; CDR3aa: CASESADSLNTEAFF
v_gene: TRBV3-1; j_gene: TRBJ1-1; d_gene: .; CDR3aa: CASSQLDVGTEAFF
v_gene: TRBV3-1; j_gene: TRBJ2-3; d_gene: .; CDR3aa: CASSPQGTDTDTQYF
v_gene: TRBV27; j_gene: TRBJ1-1; d_gene: .; CDR3aa: CASSPREGRSHLNTEAFF
v_gene: TRBV2; j_gene: TRBJ1-2; d_gene: .; CDR3aa: CASSEGSGPNYGYTF
v_gene: TRBV28; j_gene: TRBJ2-7; d_gene: TRBD1; CDR3aa: CASSFLTGVTGYEQYF
v_gene: TRBV4-1; j_gene: TRBJ2-1; d_gene: TRBD1; CDR3aa: CASSQGTGGFYNEQFF
v_gene: TRBV6-2/TRBV6-3; j_gene: TRBJ1-5; d_gene: .; CDR3aa: CASSYSAPGNQPQHF
v_gene: TRBV13; j_gene: TRBJ1-5; d_gene: .; CDR3aa: CASKGVHQPQHF
v_gene: TRBV4-2; j_gene: TRBJ2-3; d_gene: .; CDR3aa: CASSQDWARSTDTQYF
v_gene: TRBV29-1; j_gene: TRBJ2-7; d_gene: TRBD1; CDR3aa: CSITTGGGYEQYF
v_gene: TRBV10-2; j_gene: TRBJ2-3; d_gene: .; CDR3aa: CATAWGPSTDTQYF